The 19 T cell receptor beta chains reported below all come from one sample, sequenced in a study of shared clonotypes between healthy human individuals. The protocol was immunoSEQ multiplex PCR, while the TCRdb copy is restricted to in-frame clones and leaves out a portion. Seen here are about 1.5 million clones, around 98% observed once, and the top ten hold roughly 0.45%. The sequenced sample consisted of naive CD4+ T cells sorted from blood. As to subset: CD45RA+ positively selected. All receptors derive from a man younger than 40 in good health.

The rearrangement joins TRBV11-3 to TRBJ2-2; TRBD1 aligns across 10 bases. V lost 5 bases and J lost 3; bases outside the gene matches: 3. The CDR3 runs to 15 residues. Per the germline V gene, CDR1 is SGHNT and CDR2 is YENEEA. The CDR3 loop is CASSPGQGYTGELFF. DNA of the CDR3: TGTGCCAGCAGCCCGGGACAGGGGTACACCGGGGAGCTGTTTTTT.

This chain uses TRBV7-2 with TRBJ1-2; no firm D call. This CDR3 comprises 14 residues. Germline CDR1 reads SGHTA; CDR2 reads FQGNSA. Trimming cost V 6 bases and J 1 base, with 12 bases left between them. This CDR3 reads CASRRGKHNYGYTF. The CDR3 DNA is TGTGCCAGCAGGAGAGGGAAGCATAACTATGGCTACACCTTC.

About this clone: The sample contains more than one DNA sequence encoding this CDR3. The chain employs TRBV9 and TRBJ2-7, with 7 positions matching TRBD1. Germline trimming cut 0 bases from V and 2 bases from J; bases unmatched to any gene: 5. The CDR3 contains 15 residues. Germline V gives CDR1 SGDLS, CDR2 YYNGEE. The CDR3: CASSVGLDRTYEQYF. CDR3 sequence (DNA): TGTGCCAGCAGCGTAGGTCTGGACAGGACCTACGAGCAGTACTTC.

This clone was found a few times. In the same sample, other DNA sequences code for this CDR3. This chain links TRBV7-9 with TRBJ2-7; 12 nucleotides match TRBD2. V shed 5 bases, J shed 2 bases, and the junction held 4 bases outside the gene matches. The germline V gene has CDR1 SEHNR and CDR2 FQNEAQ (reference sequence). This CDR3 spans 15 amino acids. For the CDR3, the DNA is TGTGCCAGCAGCCCCCTAGCGGGAGGGCCCTACGAGCAGTACTTC. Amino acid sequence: CASSPLAGGPYEQYF.

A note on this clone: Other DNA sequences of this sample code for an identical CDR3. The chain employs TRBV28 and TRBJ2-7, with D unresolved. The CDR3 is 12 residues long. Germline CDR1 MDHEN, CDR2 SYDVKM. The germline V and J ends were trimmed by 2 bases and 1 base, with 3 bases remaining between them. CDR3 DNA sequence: TGTGCCAGCAGTTTAAGGTCCTACGAGCAGTACTTC. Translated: CASSLRSYEQYF.

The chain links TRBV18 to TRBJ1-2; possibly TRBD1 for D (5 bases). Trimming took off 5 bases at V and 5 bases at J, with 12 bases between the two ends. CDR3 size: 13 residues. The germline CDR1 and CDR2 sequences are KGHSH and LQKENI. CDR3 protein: CASSEGKEYGYTF. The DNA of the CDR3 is TGTGCCAGCTCAGAGGGGAAGGAGTATGGCTACACCTTC.

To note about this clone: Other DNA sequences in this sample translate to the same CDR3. Here the CDR3 reads CASSLGQGGDTQYF. CDR3 DNA sequence: TGCGCCAGCAGCTTAGGACAGGGCGGGGATACGCAGTATTTT. The chain couples TRBV5-1 to TRBJ2-3; the match to TRBD1 covers 8 bases. J was trimmed by 6 bases and V by 2 bases; bases with no gene match: 5. Per the germline V gene, CDR1 is SGHRS and CDR2 is YFSETQ. This CDR3 has 14 amino acids.

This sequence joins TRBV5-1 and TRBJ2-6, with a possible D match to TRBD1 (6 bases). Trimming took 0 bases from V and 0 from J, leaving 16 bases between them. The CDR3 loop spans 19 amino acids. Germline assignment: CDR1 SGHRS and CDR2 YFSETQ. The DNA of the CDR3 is TGCGCCAGCAGCTTGGAGGGGGAAACCCCTTTCTCTGGGGCCAACGTCCTGACTTTC. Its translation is CASSLEGETPFSGANVLTF.

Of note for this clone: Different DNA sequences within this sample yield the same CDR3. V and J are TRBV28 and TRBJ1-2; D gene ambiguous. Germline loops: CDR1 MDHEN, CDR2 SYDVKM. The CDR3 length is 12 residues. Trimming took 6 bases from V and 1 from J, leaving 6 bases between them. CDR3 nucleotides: TGTGCCAGCAGCCTCTTTAACTATGGCTACACCTTC. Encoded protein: CASSLFNYGYTF.

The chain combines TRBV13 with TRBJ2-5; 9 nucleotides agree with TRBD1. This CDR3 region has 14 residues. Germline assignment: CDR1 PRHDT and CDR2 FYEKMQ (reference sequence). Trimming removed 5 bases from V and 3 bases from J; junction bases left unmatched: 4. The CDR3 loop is CASSTRQGEETQYF. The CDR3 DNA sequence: TGTGCCAGCAGCACGCGACAGGGGGAAGAGACCCAGTACTTC. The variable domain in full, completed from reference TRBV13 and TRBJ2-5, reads AAGVIQSPRHLIKEKRETATLKCYPIPRHDTVYWYQQGPGQDPQFLISFYEKMQSDKGSIPDRFSAQQFSDYHSELNMSSLELGDSALYFCASSTRQGEETQYFGPGTRLLVL.

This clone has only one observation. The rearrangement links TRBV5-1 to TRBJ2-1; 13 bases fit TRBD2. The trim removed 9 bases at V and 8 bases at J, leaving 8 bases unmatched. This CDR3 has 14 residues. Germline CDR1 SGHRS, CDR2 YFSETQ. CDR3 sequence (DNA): TGCGCCACCAAACTAGCGGGAGGGCCTCATGAGCAGTTCTTC. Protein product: CATKLAGGPHEQFF.

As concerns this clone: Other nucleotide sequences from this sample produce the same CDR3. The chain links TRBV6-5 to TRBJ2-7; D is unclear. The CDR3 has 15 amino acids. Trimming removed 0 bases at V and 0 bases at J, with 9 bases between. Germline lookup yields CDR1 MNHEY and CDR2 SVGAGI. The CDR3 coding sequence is TGTGCCAGCAGTTACTCGTTCGGTAGCTCCTACGAGCAGTACTTC. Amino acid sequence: CASSYSFGSSYEQYF.

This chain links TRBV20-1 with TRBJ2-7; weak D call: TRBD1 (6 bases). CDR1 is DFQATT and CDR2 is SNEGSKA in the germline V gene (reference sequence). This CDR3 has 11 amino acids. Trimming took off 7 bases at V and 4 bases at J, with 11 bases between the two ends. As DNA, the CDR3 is TGCAGTGTGGGGACACAATACGAGCAGTACTTC. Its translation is CSVGTQYEQYF.

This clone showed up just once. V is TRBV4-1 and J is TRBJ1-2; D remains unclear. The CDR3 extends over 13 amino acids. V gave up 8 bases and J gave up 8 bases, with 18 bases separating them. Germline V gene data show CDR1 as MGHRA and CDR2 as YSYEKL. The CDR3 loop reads CASSFVDRGGYTF. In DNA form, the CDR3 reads TGCGCCAGCTCGTTCGTGGATCGAGGGGGCTACACCTTC.

CDR3 coding DNA: TGTGCCAGCAGTGGAAAACAGGCGTACACAGATACGCAGTATTTT. Translating it yields CASSGKQAYTDTQYF. The V and J genes are TRBV2 and TRBJ2-3; tentative D call: TRBD1 (5 bases). This CDR3 comprises 15 residues. Trimming cost V 4 bases and J 2 bases, with 13 bases left between them. Germline CDR1 SNHLY, CDR2 FYNNEI.

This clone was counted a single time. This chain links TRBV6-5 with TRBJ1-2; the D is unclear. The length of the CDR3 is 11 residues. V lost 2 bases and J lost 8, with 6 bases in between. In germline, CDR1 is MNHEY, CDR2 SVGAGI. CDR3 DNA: TGTGCCAGCAGTTACGAAGGGGGCTACACCTTC. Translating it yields CASSYEGGYTF.

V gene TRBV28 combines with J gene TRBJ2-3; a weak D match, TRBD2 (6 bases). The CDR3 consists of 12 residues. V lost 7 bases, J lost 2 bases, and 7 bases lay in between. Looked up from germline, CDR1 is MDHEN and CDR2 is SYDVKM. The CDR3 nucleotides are TGTGCCAGCACTAGCGTCACAGATACGCAGTATTTT. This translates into CASTSVTDTQYF. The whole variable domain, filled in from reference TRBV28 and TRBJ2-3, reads DVKVTQSSRYLVKRTGEKVFLECVQDMDHENMFWYRQDPGLGLRLIYFSYDVKMKEKGDIPEGYSVSREKKERFSLILESASTNQTSMYLCASTSVTDTQYFGPGTRLTVL.

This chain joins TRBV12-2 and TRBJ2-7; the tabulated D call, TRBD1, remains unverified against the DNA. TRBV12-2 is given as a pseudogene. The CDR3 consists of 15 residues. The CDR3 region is CASSSKGQGSYEQYF. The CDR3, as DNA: TGTGCCAGCAGCTCGAAGGGACAGGGCTCCTACGAGCAGTACTTC.

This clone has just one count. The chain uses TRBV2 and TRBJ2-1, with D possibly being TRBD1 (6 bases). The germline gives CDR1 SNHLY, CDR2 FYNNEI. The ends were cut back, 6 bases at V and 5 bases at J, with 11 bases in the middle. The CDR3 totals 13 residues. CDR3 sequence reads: CASRGTMDNEQFF. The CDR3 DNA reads TGTGCCAGCAGGGGGACAATGGACAATGAGCAGTTCTTC.